At least ten counts were recorded for the clone carrying this T cell receptor (beta chain). Its antigen is unidentified. The data were taken from a study of T cell repertoires in cytomegalovirus infection. Study-wide background: Matching HLA type, along with CMV infection, was indicated by public TCR beta signatures.

CDR3 length: 18 residues. Germline CDR1 DFQATT, CDR2 SNEGSKA (reference sequence). The germline V and J ends were trimmed by 6 bases and 2 bases, with 26 bases remaining between them. Study-wide results and caveats: Cumulative frequency of public TCR beta families picked out carriers of CMV plus the relevant HLA. Clonotypes of TCR beta that were HLA-C-restricted and CMV-specific dominated the ex vivo response.

One entry per CDR3 protein results from TCRdb running MiXCR on the reads. The data show roughly 200,000 distinct CDR3 sequences, less than 9.5% seen once. The sample consisted of PBMCs. The chain uses TRBV20-1 and TRBJ2-1; weak D call: TRBD2 (7 bases). The clonotype comes from a human donor in good health (CMV status not recorded). Some clones in this sample may be carry-over from other donors' samples. This chain's CDR3 is CSAVASGLGGVTYNEQFF. The CDR3 DNA follows: TGCAGTGCGGTAGCTAGCGGCCTAGGGGGGGTAACCTACAATGAGCAGTTCTTC.